The rows below give T cell receptor beta chains drawn from one sample of a study of CD8 T cells in Susac syndrome. TCRdb passed the immunoSEQ multiplex PCR reads through MiXCR, listing each CDR3 protein once. There are 90,000 to 150,000 distinct CDR3 sequences in the sample; 85% to 95% occur only once, and under 0.095% lies in the top ten. Material: CD4+ T cells from PBMCs. These receptors came from a human donor with multiple sclerosis. The conserved cysteine and the conserved F or W are not part of the CDR3 here.

CDR3 protein	V gene	J gene	CDR3 length
ASRGQGGGELF	TRBV6-5	TRBJ2-2	11
ASSQDLQGEGSYNSPLH	TRBV4-3	TRBJ1-6	17
SARAGGIYEQY	TRBV20-1	TRBJ2-7	11
SVSQAGAGEPQH	TRBV29-1	TRBJ1-5	12
AWAVGGSGNTIY	TRBV30	TRBJ1-3	12
ASSPRQGTGANVLT	TRBV27	TRBJ2-6	14
ASSLAGGNNSPLH	TRBV12-3/TRBV12-4	TRBJ1-6	13
ASSPGGLKETQY	TRBV7-2	TRBJ2-5	12
ASSLVPGQGSAEAF	TRBV5-1	TRBJ1-1	14
AWSGGSSGNTIY	TRBV30	TRBJ1-3	12
ANRGSSGVQQY	TRBV2	TRBJ2-7	11
ASSTGGPEQF	TRBV2	TRBJ2-1	10
ASSSDRAVGMNTEAF	TRBV7-9	TRBJ1-1	15
ASSQRRGYTGELF	TRBV14	TRBJ2-2	13
ASSLGTGVTYGYT	TRBV5-5	TRBJ1-2	13
ASSQERRGYT	TRBV14	TRBJ1-2	10
ASKSSSGANVLT	TRBV6-1	TRBJ2-6	12
ASSLIGQNSGNTIY	TRBV5-6	TRBJ1-3	14
ASSLGVAGTEAF	TRBV7-9	TRBJ1-1	12
ASSLGRGAYEQY	TRBV7-9	TRBJ2-7	12
ASSRRLAVLYTDTQY	TRBV27	TRBJ2-3	15
SVDRGSSAF	TRBV29-1	TRBJ1-1	9
ASSQGALNTEAF	TRBV23-1	TRBJ1-1	12
ASSNNYEQY	TRBV7-2	TRBJ2-7	9
ASSPDRVGADTQY	TRBV5-4	TRBJ2-3	13
ATSRDSGTASRRTQY	TRBV15	TRBJ2-3	15
ASSPTRGVGTDTQY	TRBV7-7	TRBJ2-3	14
ASSFSEGNTIY	TRBV7-3	TRBJ1-3	11
ASSQQDNQPQH	TRBV7-2	TRBJ1-5	11
ASSQEGNQPQH	TRBV12-3/TRBV12-4	TRBJ1-5	11
ASSLERAKNIQY	TRBV18	TRBJ2-4	12
ASSLAGNLRGYT	TRBV5-6	TRBJ1-2	12
ASSQEGGMETQY	TRBV3-1	TRBJ2-5	12
ASSPRQGPNQPQH	TRBV7-2	TRBJ1-5	13
ASSWADYEQY	TRBV12-3/TRBV12-4	TRBJ2-7	10
ASSLAGWDSLPYT	TRBV5-6	TRBJ1-2	13
ASSPDGDSYNEQF	TRBV12-3/TRBV12-4	TRBJ2-1	13
ASSLDGGARETQY	TRBV7-7	TRBJ2-5	13
ASSGTGIRRANVLT	TRBV2	TRBJ2-6	14
ASTRGGDETEAF	TRBV28	TRBJ1-1	12
ASRRQGLHTEAF	TRBV2	TRBJ1-1	12
ASSYSLLSGAFGTQY	TRBV6-2/TRBV6-3	TRBJ2-5	15
SAALSGLKETQY	TRBV20-1	TRBJ2-5	12
ASSRRQVVDTQY	TRBV14	TRBJ2-3	12
ASSQEREGRNGELF	TRBV3-1	TRBJ2-2	14
ASSLRGVSYNEQF	TRBV7-9	TRBJ2-1	13
ASSLLRPGYT	TRBV12-3/TRBV12-4	TRBJ1-2	10
ASSVTANYGYT	TRBV5-1	TRBJ1-2	11
ASSLDRAKGGYT	TRBV7-9	TRBJ1-2	12
AWSMMSNQPQH	TRBV30	TRBJ1-5	11
ASSQSGTSGAGDTQY	TRBV4-2	TRBJ2-3	15
SVAVTGGNTIY	TRBV29-1	TRBJ1-3	11
ASSQTRPGISGNTIY	TRBV16	TRBJ1-3	15